This TCR beta chain was documented in a study of PD-1 blockade in classical Hodgkin lymphoma. About the research overall: On a schedule of every 2 weeks, patients received nivolumab 3 mg/kg intravenously.

About this clone: Antigen specificity is unknown.

Clones were sequenced by immunoSEQ multiplex PCR, and TCRdb holds only the in-frame ones, with some missing. The sample gives more than 90,000 clones, more than 70% of which show up once; roughly 9.4% is in the top ten. The CDR3 covers 17 residues. V lost 7 bases to trimming and J lost 4 bases; unmatched junction nucleotides: 9. Germline V gene sequence: CDR1 MNHEY, CDR2 SMNVEV (reference sequence). Study-level findings and limits: By C4D1, CD4+ diversity increased significantly, especially in complete responders.

As for time point: cycle 4 day 1 (C4D1), after more than five weeks of nivolumab. All trial patients relapsed after autologous stem cell transplantation. This specimen was peripheral blood mononuclear cells (PBMCs), taken before the fourth cycle of nivolumab. The rearrangement uses TRBV27 and TRBJ2-6, with 11 bases fitting TRBD1. The clonotype comes from a human donor with classical Hodgkin lymphoma. CDR3 protein: CASTLWTGGSGANVLTF. The CDR3 nucleotides are TGTGCCAGCACTCTTTGGACAGGGGGCTCCGGGGCCAACGTCCTGACTTTC.